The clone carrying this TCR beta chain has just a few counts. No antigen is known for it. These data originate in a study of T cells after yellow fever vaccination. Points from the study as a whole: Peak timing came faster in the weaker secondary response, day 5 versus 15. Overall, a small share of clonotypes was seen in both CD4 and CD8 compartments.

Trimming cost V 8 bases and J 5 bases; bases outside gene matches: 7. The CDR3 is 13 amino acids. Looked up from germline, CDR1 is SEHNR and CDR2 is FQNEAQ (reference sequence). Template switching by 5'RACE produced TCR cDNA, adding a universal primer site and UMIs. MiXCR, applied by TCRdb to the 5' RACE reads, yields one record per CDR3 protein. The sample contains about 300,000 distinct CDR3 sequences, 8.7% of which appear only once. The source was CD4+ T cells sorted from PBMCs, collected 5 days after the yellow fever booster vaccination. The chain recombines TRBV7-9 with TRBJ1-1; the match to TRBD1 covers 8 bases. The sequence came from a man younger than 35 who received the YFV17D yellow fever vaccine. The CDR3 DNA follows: TGTGCCAGCTCCTGGACAGGGCGAACTGAAGCTTTCTTT. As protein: CASSWTGRTEAFF.